This is a list of T cell receptor beta chains from one sample in a study of identical twins. Each CDR3 protein is one row after TCRdb ran MiXCR on the 5' RACE reads. The sample includes about 190,000 distinct CDR3 sequences, more than 15% of them seen just once. The same sample was also used in a study of T cells expressing NK-cell markers.

The sample consisted of CD8+ T cells sorted from blood. The receptors here all came from a woman aged 18-35 years in good health. Each CDR3 is given with its conserved first and last residue. Fields, in order: J gene, D gene, clone size, V gene, CDR3 DNA, CDR3 protein. A D gene is named only where the DNA matches it firmly. The size field is filled for only some rows; it gives once, few, many or a size class.

>TRBJ2-3|-|-|TRBV27
TGTGCCAGCAGTTCCGCCCAGGCAGATACGCAGTATTTT
CASSSAQADTQYF
>TRBJ2-7|-|-|TRBV29-1
TGCAGCGTTGAGATAACAACCTCTACCTACGAGCAGTACTTC
CSVEITTSTYEQYF
>TRBJ1-1|-|-|TRBV5-1
TGCGCCAGCAGCCCACGGCTAGGTTCTGAAGCTTTCTTT
CASSPRLGSEAFF
>TRBJ2-7|TRBD2|few|TRBV3-1
TGTGCCAGCAGCCAAATTGCGGGGGGGCCGACGTACGAGCAGTACTTC
CASSQIAGGPTYEQYF
>TRBJ1-2|-|many|TRBV14
TGTGCCAGCAGCCCGACGGTGAATGGCTACACCTTC
CASSPTVNGYTF
>TRBJ2-3|-|-|TRBV12-3/TRBV12-4
TGTGCCAGCAGTCCGGACGGGACCCAGGAGTATTTT
CASSPDGTQEYF
>TRBJ2-2|-|-|TRBV21-1
TGTGCCAGCAGTAAAACGGGGGGCCGGGTCACCGGGGAGCTGTTTTTT
CASSKTGGRVTGELFF
>TRBJ2-7|-|-|TRBV12-3/TRBV12-4
TGTGCCAGCAGTTTTTCCGGGACCCTCTACGAGCAGTACTTC
CASSFSGTLYEQYF
>TRBJ2-7|-|few|TRBV27
TGTGCCAGCAGTTTAATTCAGGGATCGACCGAGCAGTACTTC
CASSLIQGSTEQYF
>TRBJ2-2|-|few|TRBV12-3/TRBV12-4
TGTGCCAGCAGTTTTTCAGGAAGTAGGGCCGGGGAGCTGTTTTTT
CASSFSGSRAGELFF
>TRBJ1-2|TRBD1|few|TRBV20-1
TGCAGTGCCAAGTACAGGGGAGACTATGGCTACACCTTC
CSAKYRGDYGYTF
>TRBJ1-4|TRBD1|few|TRBV6-5
TGTGCCAGCAGTTCAAAACCGGGACAGGCAAATGAAAAACTGTTTTTT
CASSSKPGQANEKLFF
>TRBJ2-1|-|-|TRBV3-1
TGTGCCAGCAGCCCCCCCCGGGCAGGTAGTGAGCAGTTCTTC
CASSPPRAGSEQFF
>TRBJ2-5|-|few|TRBV2
TGTGCCAGCAGAGCGGACTCTGAAGAGACCCAGTACTTC
CASRADSEETQYF
>TRBJ2-1|TRBD2|-|TRBV11-1
TGTGCCAGCAACCCTCGCGGGGGGGCCGCCCCACGGAATGAGCAGTTCTTC
CASNPRGGAAPRNEQFF
>TRBJ2-1|-|few|TRBV30
TGTGCCTGGAGTGTTTCCAGGAACAATGAGCAGTTCTTC
CAWSVSRNNEQFF
>TRBJ1-3|-|-|TRBV29-1
TGCAGCGTTGGCGCTTTTGGAAACACCATATATTTT
CSVGAFGNTIYF
>TRBJ2-7|-|few|TRBV20-1
TGCAGTGCTAGCGACCGCAGCTCCTACGAGCAGTACTTC
CSASDRSSYEQYF